This T cell receptor beta chain is from a study of a mutant IDH1 vaccine in newly diagnosed glioma. Overall study: Vaccination followed radiotherapy alone by 4-6 weeks, or accompanied temozolomide cycles.

The sample's time point: week 35, safety follow-up. The investigators gave 300 ug of mutant IDH1 20-mer peptide in each vaccine dose, together with topical imiquimod. Patients, over weeks 1, 3, 5, 7, 11, 15, 19 and 23, received a total of eight vaccinations. As for this clone: Its antigen is undetermined.

Whole-study findings and limits: Patients showed vaccine-induced immune responses at a rate of 90% to 95%.

Only in-frame clones appear in the TCRdb table, and some are missing; sequencing was by immunoSEQ multiplex PCR. The repertoire includes just over 65,000 clones, around 82% of them detected once, and approximately 12% sits in the top ten. V lost 1 base to trimming and J lost 10 bases, with 7 bases between them. The CDR3 covers 11 residues. CDR1 and CDR2 from the germline V gene are SGHTA and FQGNSA. Source: PBMCs, taken from a glioma patient whose treatment included an IDH1 peptide vaccine. The receptor's source is a man younger than 30 with glioma. The V and J genes are TRBV7-2 and TRBJ2-5; D ambiguous. CDR3 in amino acids: CASSLGSIQYF. The CDR3 bases are TGTGCCAGCAGCTTAGGCTCCATCCAGTACTTC.